A single sample is the source of the 18 T cell receptor beta chains below, sequenced in a study of identical twins. TCRdb fed the 5' RACE reads into MiXCR, producing one record per CDR3 protein. Counted here are a few hundred thousand distinct CDR3 sequences, approximately 17% occurring once; the ten biggest clones make up around 12%. Material for sequencing was naive T cells sorted from blood. These receptor sequences come from a man aged 45-60 years in good health.

The V gene is TRBV7-2, the J gene TRBJ2-3; tentatively, D is TRBD1 (6 bases). V was pared by 5 bases and J by 2 bases, with 17 bases between. The CDR3 contains 16 residues. CDR1 SGHTA and CDR2 FQGNSA come from the germline V gene. CDR3 DNA: TGTGCCAGCAGCACAGGGTACTATGGTCCCACAGATACGCAGTATTTT. Amino acids: CASSTGYYGPTDTQYF.

The CDR3 nucleotides are TGCAGTGCTAGCCCGGGGGTAACTGAAGCTTTCTTT. Its protein is CSASPGVTEAFF. The V call is TRBV20-1, the J call TRBJ1-1, with D possibly matching TRBD1 (5 bases). CDR3 length: 12 amino acids. Germline V gives CDR1 DFQATT, CDR2 SNEGSKA (reference sequence). The V end was cut by 3 bases, the J end by 5 bases, with 10 bases between.

At least ten counts were recorded for this clonotype. The V call is TRBV20-1, the J call TRBJ2-1; 12 nucleotides agree with TRBD2. V lost 1 base to trimming and J lost 8 bases; unmatched junction nucleotides: 6. In germline, CDR1 is DFQATT, CDR2 SNEGSKA (reference sequence). CDR3 length: 15 residues. The CDR3 DNA reads as TGCAGTGCTAGAGCTAGCGGGAGGGGGGGCGATGAGCAGTTCTTC. It is translated as CSARASGRGGDEQFF.

The sample holds many counts of this clonotype. V gene TRBV29-1 combines with J gene TRBJ2-7; 10 bases agree with TRBD1. This CDR3 is 14 amino acids long. After removal of 4 bases from V and 3 bases from J, the junction contained 6 bases not matched to a gene. Germline loops: CDR1 SQVTM, CDR2 ANQGSEA. CDR3 sequence (DNA): TGCAGCGTTGGCGAGACAGGGGGCGGCTACGAGCAGTACTTC. It specifies CSVGETGGGYEQYF.

The rearrangement links TRBV7-2 to TRBJ2-5; the D is unclear. Germline CDR1 SGHTA, CDR2 FQGNSA. CDR3 length: 16 amino acids. Trimming removed 1 base from V and 2 bases from J, with 14 bases in between. The CDR3 loop reads CASSLEVGVTQETQYF. For the CDR3, the DNA is TGTGCCAGCAGCTTAGAGGTCGGAGTGACTCAAGAGACCCAGTACTTC. Variable domain in full (rest from reference TRBV7-2 and TRBJ2-5): GAGVSQSPSNKVTEKGKDVELRCDPISGHTALYWYRQSLGQGLEFLIYFQGNSAPDKSGLPSDRFSAERTGGSVSTLTIQRTQQEDSAVYLCASSLEVGVTQETQYFGPGTRLLVL.

This clonotype was detected only a few times. V and J are TRBV24-1 and TRBJ1-5, with 12 bases identical to TRBD1. CDR3 length: 16 residues. CDR1 is KGHDR and CDR2 is SFDVKD in the germline V gene. With 4 bases clipped from V and 3 bases from J, the junction kept 3 bases outside the gene matches. CDR3 sequence reads: CATSDGTGGLNQPQHF. The CDR3 DNA sequence: TGTGCCACCAGTGACGGGACAGGGGGCCTCAATCAGCCCCAGCATTTT.

Many counts were recorded for this clonotype. CDR3 in DNA: TGTGCCAGCAGTACCTACCAAAGTCGGGGGAAAAACGAGCAGTACTTC. Translated, it gives CASSTYQSRGKNEQYF. The chain uses TRBV6-2 or TRBV6-3 and TRBJ2-7; D may be TRBD2 (6 bases). V was shortened by 5 bases and J by 5 bases, with 22 bases between the two germline ends. The CDR3 consists of 16 residues. Per the germline V gene, CDR1 is MNHEY and CDR2 is SVGEGT.

This clonotype has just a few counts. The V gene is TRBV20-1, the J gene TRBJ2-5, with 10 nucleotides matching TRBD2. J gave up 2 bases and V 3 bases, and 3 bases lay outside the gene matches. The germline V gene encodes CDR1 DFQATT and CDR2 SNEGSKA (reference sequence). The CDR3 sequence is 14 residues long. The CDR3 here is CSASMGLAQETQYF. CDR3 bases: TGCAGTGCTAGTATGGGACTAGCGCAAGAGACCCAGTACTTC.

This clonotype was seen a few times. The chain joins TRBV6-2 or TRBV6-3 to TRBJ2-7; 12 bases match TRBD1. The ends lost 2 bases at V and 3 bases at J; junction bases unmatched: 17. The germline V gene has CDR1 MNHEY and CDR2 SVGEGT. The CDR3 length is 20 residues. This CDR3 reads CASSYPISGQGAGRVYEQYF. The CDR3 DNA reads TGTGCCAGCAGTTACCCGATCTCGGGACAGGGGGCTGGACGGGTCTACGAGCAGTACTTC.

The chain links TRBV4-3 to TRBJ2-3; the D is unclear. Germline lookup yields CDR1 LGHNA and CDR2 YSLEER. This CDR3 spans 13 amino acids. Trimming pared 0 bases from V and 5 bases from J, leaving 6 bases between. The CDR3 nucleotides read TGCGCCAGCAGCCAAGAGAGAGAAGATACGCAGTATTTT. The encoded protein is CASSQEREDTQYF.

The sample holds many counts of this clonotype. The V call is TRBV5-1, the J call TRBJ2-7; 8 bases line up with TRBD2. The CDR3 has 15 residues. V trimming: 1 base; J trimming: 3 bases; junction bases outside the gene matches: 6. Germline lookup yields CDR1 SGHRS and CDR2 YFSETQ. The CDR3 is CASSLHSGEGYEQYF. The CDR3 DNA follows: TGCGCCAGCAGCTTGCATAGCGGGGAGGGCTACGAGCAGTACTTC.

This clonotype was observed many times. The chain links TRBV12-3 or TRBV12-4 to TRBJ2-7; 9 bases align to TRBD2. Trimming removed 3 bases from V and 4 bases from J; junction bases left unmatched: 4. The CDR3 length is 14 residues. The CDR3 loop reads CASSFSGSSYEQYF. The CDR3 DNA reads TGTGCCAGCAGTTTTAGCGGGAGCAGTTACGAGCAGTACTTC.

This clonotype appeared many times. The V call is TRBV28, the J call TRBJ2-1; tentatively, D is TRBD1 (5 bases). Looked up from germline, CDR1 is MDHEN and CDR2 is SYDVKM. V gave up 8 bases and J gave up 4 bases, with 12 bases separating them. The CDR3 has 13 residues. The CDR3 DNA sequence: TGTGCCAGCGGGTCAGGGAATTACAATGAGCAGTTCTTC. This encodes CASGSGNYNEQFF.

This clonotype was seen repeatedly, ten times or more. This chain uses TRBV7-2 with TRBJ2-1; 7 bases agree with TRBD2. Germline V gene lookup returns CDR1 SGHTA and CDR2 FQGNSA. This CDR3 is built from 14 residues. Unmatched junction bases numbered 7, after V lost 5 bases and J lost 6 bases. In DNA form, the CDR3 reads TGTGCCAGCAGCCGAACCGGGACTATCAATGAGCAGTTCTTC. It yields the protein CASSRTGTINEQFF.

This chain links TRBV6-2 or TRBV6-3 with TRBJ2-3, with a tentative D call TRBD2 (6 bases). Trimming removed 2 bases at V and 2 bases at J, with 8 bases between. Germline CDR1 is MNHEY and CDR2 is SVGEGT. The length of the CDR3 is 14 residues. This chain's CDR3 is CASSYRRDTDTQYF. In DNA form, the CDR3 reads TGTGCCAGCAGTTACAGGAGGGACACAGATACGCAGTATTTT.

There are many counts of this clonotype. The V and J genes are TRBV20-1 and TRBJ2-1; D tentatively fits TRBD1 or TRBD2 (5 bases each). Germline V gene sequence: CDR1 DFQATT, CDR2 SNEGSKA (reference sequence). V was cut by 0 bases and J by 0 bases, with 12 bases left in between. CDR3 size: 16 residues. Written as DNA, the CDR3 is TGCAGTGCTAGAGAGGCCCGGGGCCTCTCCTACAATGAGCAGTTCTTC. The encoded protein is CSAREARGLSYNEQFF.

The V and J genes are TRBV6-2 or TRBV6-3 and TRBJ1-1; D may be TRBD1 (6 bases). The V and J ends lost 5 bases and 9 bases respectively, with 25 bases between them. Germline CDR1 reads MNHEY; CDR2 reads SVGEGT. This CDR3 region has 16 residues. The CDR3 region is CASSPHPPGTPHKAFF. In nucleotides, the CDR3 is TGTGCCAGCAGTCCCCACCCTCCCGGGACACCACATAAAGCTTTCTTT.

This clonotype was counted a few times. V gene TRBV7-9 combines with J gene TRBJ1-4; the match to TRBD1 covers 7 bases. Germline V gene data show CDR1 as SEHNR and CDR2 as FQNEAQ (reference sequence). V lost 5 bases and J lost 7; bases outside the gene matches: 7. The CDR3 loop spans 14 amino acids. CDR3 sequence: CASSKGQVPEKLFF. The CDR3 DNA is TGTGCCAGCAGCAAAGGACAGGTTCCTGAAAAACTGTTTTTT.